This entry lists 26 T cell receptor beta chains sequenced from one sample in a study of blood T cell repertoires in COVID-19. The assay was immunoSEQ multiplex PCR, and TCRdb's table has in-frame clones only and misses some. The table lists 200,000 to 250,000 clones, roughly 80% of them singletons, with 8% to 9% in the top ten. Sequences were obtained from peripheral blood. The receptors originated from a woman of 80 years or more with COVID-19, enrolled during active disease.

CDR3 region: CASNADMNTEAFF. The CDR3 DNA reads TGTGCCAGCAACGCAGACATGAACACTGAAGCTTTCTTT. This chain connects TRBV2 to TRBJ1-1; no firm D call. Germline CDR1 and CDR2: SNHLY and FYNNEI. With 7 bases removed from V and 0 bases from J, the gap between germline ends came to 9 bases. This CDR3 contains 13 residues. The full variable domain, its missing parts supplied by reference TRBV2 and TRBJ1-1, is EPEVTQTPSHQVTQMGQEVILRCVPISNHLYFYWYRQILGQKVEFLVSFYNNEISEKSEIFDDQFSVERPDGSNFTLKIRSTKLEDSAMYFCASNADMNTEAFFGQGTRLTVV.

This chain joins TRBV24-1 and TRBJ2-7; the D is unclear. Germline values: CDR1 KGHDR, CDR2 SFDVKD. CDR3 length: 14 residues. V was pared by 2 bases and J by 2 bases, with 9 bases between. In DNA, the CDR3 is TGTGCCACCAGTGATTCTTCCAGGCCCTACGAGCAGTACTTC. This gives the protein CATSDSSRPYEQYF.

V gene TRBV9 combines with J gene TRBJ2-2, with 7 bases fitting TRBD2. Trimming took 8 bases from V and 5 from J; bases not matched to a gene: 6. The CDR3 runs 13 residues. The germline CDR1 and CDR2 sequences are SGDLS and YYNGEE. The CDR3 DNA sequence: TGTGCCAGTGGGAGGGACGGGACCGGGGAGCTGTTTTTT. Translating it yields CASGRDGTGELFF.

V is TRBV21-1 and J is TRBJ2-1; TRBD1, as called in the table, went unchecked against the DNA. TRBV21-1 is classified as a pseudogene. The CDR3 totals 16 residues. In DNA form, the CDR3 reads TGTGCCAGCAGCAAAGTTGGGAACAGGACCTACAATGAGCAGTTCTTC. Translating gives CASSKVGNRTYNEQFF.

This sequence joins TRBV7-9 and TRBJ2-5, with TRBD2 identical over 7 bases. V shed 5 bases, J shed 5 bases, and the junction held 14 bases outside the gene matches. The CDR3 covers 16 residues. Germline CDR1 reads SEHNR; CDR2 reads FQNEAQ (reference sequence). Here the CDR3 reads CASSPGLQVGGETQYF. The CDR3 DNA reads as TGTGCCAGCAGCCCCGGGCTCCAGGTGGGGGGGGAGACCCAGTACTTC.

The chain carries TRBV19 and TRBJ2-6; D is ambiguous. Germline CDR1 reads LNHDA; CDR2 reads SQIVND (reference sequence). With 6 bases removed from V and 4 bases from J, the gap between germline ends came to 16 bases. The CDR3 is made up of 16 amino acids. DNA of the CDR3: TGTGCCAGTAGCACGGCAGGTCCGAGAGGGGCCAACGTCCTGACTTTC. It translates to CASSTAGPRGANVLTF.

The chain carries TRBV7-9 and TRBJ2-3, with D perhaps matching TRBD2 (6 bases). The ends were cut back, 3 bases at V and 6 bases at J, with 7 bases in the middle. The CDR3 is 12 residues long. The germline V gene encodes CDR1 SEHNR and CDR2 FQNEAQ (reference sequence). The CDR3 region is CASSLEGDTQYF. CDR3 in DNA: TGTGCCAGCAGCTTGGAGGGGGATACGCAGTATTTT. Together with reference TRBV7-9 and TRBJ2-3, the CDR3 gives the full variable domain: DTGVSQNPRHKITKRGQNVTFRCDPISEHNRLYWYRQTLGQGPEFLTYFQNEAQLEKSRLLSDRFSAERPKGSFSTLEIQRTEQGDSAMYLCASSLEGDTQYFGPGTRLTVL.

This chain links TRBV3-1 (or the pseudogene TRBV3-2) with TRBJ2-3; weak D call: TRBD2 (5 bases). The germline V gene has CDR1 LGHDT and CDR2 YNNKEL (reference sequence). Trimming took off 6 bases at V and 4 bases at J, with 17 bases between the two ends. This CDR3 spans 15 amino acids. The CDR3 nucleotides are TGTGCCAGCAGGCGGACTCCAAAGGGATCAGATACGCAGTATTTT. Protein: CASRRTPKGSDTQYF.

This clone has just a few counts. V usage is TRBV9 and J usage is TRBJ2-7; 11 bases fit TRBD2. The trim removed 2 bases at V and 5 bases at J, leaving 6 bases unmatched. The germline V gene encodes CDR1 SGDLS and CDR2 YYNGEE. CDR3 size: 15 residues. CDR3 bases: TGTGCCAGCAGCGTTAGCGGGAGGGGGGCGGACGAGCAGTACTTC. Residues: CASSVSGRGADEQYF.

The chain links TRBV9 to TRBJ1-6, with D uncertain. The germline gives CDR1 SGDLS, CDR2 YYNGEE. The CDR3 contains 15 residues. The ends were cut back, 2 bases at V and 7 bases at J, with 13 bases in the middle. For the CDR3, the DNA is TGTGCCAGCAGCGTTGGAGGCAGCATAAATTCACCCCTCCACTTT. Translation: CASSVGGSINSPLHF.

CDR3 coding DNA: TGTGCCAGCACCCGAAGGGGACTGAGAAATTCACCCCTCCACTTT. Amino acids: CASTRRGLRNSPLHF. The chain has TRBV5-6 and TRBJ1-6; D possibly corresponds to TRBD1 (5 bases). The V and J ends lost 6 bases and 7 bases respectively, with 17 bases between them. The CDR3 is 15 residues long. Germline assignment: CDR1 SGHDT and CDR2 YYEEEE.

The sample holds one count of this clone. The V gene is TRBV18, the J gene TRBJ2-5; possible D gene TRBD1, 5 bases. CDR3 length: 13 amino acids. V lost 5 bases and J 4 bases, leaving 11 bases between the germline ends. Germline CDR1 reads KGHSH; CDR2 reads LQKENI. CDR3 nucleotide sequence: TGTGCCAGCTCAGTTTCAGGGCGAGAGACCCAGTACTTC. This translates into CASSVSGRETQYF.

The CDR3, as DNA: TGTGCCAGCAGCCAAGATCTACAGTCGACCATATATTTT. Its translation: CASSQDLQSTIYF. The J gene is TRBJ1-3, the V gene TRBV14; D is ambiguous. Germline CDR1 reads SGHDN; CDR2 reads FVKESK. This CDR3 region has 13 residues. Trimming pared 0 bases from V and 10 bases from J, leaving 10 bases between.

The rearrangement joins TRBV11-2 to TRBJ2-4; D may be TRBD1 (6 bases). Trimming pared 5 bases from V and 3 bases from J, leaving 14 bases between. The CDR3 loop spans 15 amino acids. CDR1 and CDR2 from the germline V gene are SGHAT and FQNNGV. Here the CDR3 reads CASSRQTGGKNIQYF. The CDR3 region has the DNA TGTGCCAGCAGCCGACAGACAGGAGGCAAAAACATTCAGTACTTC.

The chain employs TRBV9 and TRBJ2-1, with D tentatively TRBD1 (6 bases). The germline V gene encodes CDR1 SGDLS and CDR2 YYNGEE. The CDR3 covers 15 residues. The ends were cut back, 3 bases at V and 0 bases at J, with 10 bases in the middle. CDR3 in amino acids: CASSATGSSYNEQFF. The CDR3 bases are TGTGCCAGCAGCGCCACAGGGAGCTCCTACAATGAGCAGTTCTTC.

As concerns this clone: Other DNA sequences of this sample code for an identical CDR3. The rearrangement uses TRBV5-4 and TRBJ2-3, with 7 positions matching TRBD2. With 2 bases clipped from V and 3 bases from J, the junction kept 3 bases outside the gene matches. Per the germline V gene, CDR1 is SGHNT and CDR2 is YYREEE (reference sequence). This CDR3 is 14 amino acids long. CDR3 loop: CASSLQAGTDTQYF. DNA for the CDR3: TGTGCCAGCAGCTTACAAGCGGGGACAGATACGCAGTATTTT.

The chain carries TRBV6-2 or TRBV6-3 and TRBJ2-4; 9 nucleotides match TRBD2. After removal of 2 bases from V and 2 bases from J, the junction contained 7 bases not matched to a gene. Germline CDR1 reads MNHEY; CDR2 reads SVGEGT. This CDR3 is 17 amino acids long. Written as DNA, the CDR3 is TGTGCCAGCAGTTACGAAGGTAGCGGGAGCACCAAAAACATTCAGTACTTC. Its protein product is CASSYEGSGSTKNIQYF.

The rearrangement links TRBV4-1 to TRBJ2-1; TRBD2 aligns across 10 bases. Per the germline V gene, CDR1 is MGHRA and CDR2 is YSYEKL. This CDR3 region has 17 residues. V shed 0 bases and J 4 bases; nucleotides not matched to a gene: 6. CDR3 amino acids: CASSQDLVAGGYNEQFF. CDR3 nucleotide sequence: TGCGCCAGCAGCCAAGATCTGGTAGCGGGGGGTTACAATGAGCAGTTCTTC.

This clone was picked up one time. Distinct nucleotide sequences in the sample also encode this CDR3. The gene calls are TRBV7-3 and TRBJ1-1; D is undetermined. Germline V gene lookup returns CDR1 SGHTA and CDR2 FQGTGA. The length of the CDR3 is 13 residues. The V end lost 5 bases, the J end lost 1 base, and 8 bases lay between the germline ends. CDR3 amino acids: CASSRQENTEAFF. In DNA form, the CDR3 reads TGTGCCAGCAGCCGACAAGAGAACACTGAAGCTTTCTTT. Full variable domain (rest looked up from reference TRBV7-3 and TRBJ1-1): GAGVSQTPSNKVTEKGKYVELRCDPISGHTALYWYRQSLGQGPEFLIYFQGTGAADDSGLPNDRFFAVRPEGSVSTLKIQRTERGDSAVYLCASSRQENTEAFFGQGTRLTVV.

The V call is TRBV6-6, the J call TRBJ1-3, with no clear D. V gave up 7 bases and J gave up 1 base, with 11 bases separating them. This CDR3 is 14 amino acids long. Looked up from germline, CDR1 is MNHNY and CDR2 is SVGAGI (reference sequence). CDR3 protein: CASTQTASGNTIYF. In nucleotides, the CDR3 is TGTGCCAGCACCCAGACTGCTTCTGGAAACACCATATATTTT.

The chain joins TRBV20-1 to TRBJ2-5, with 7 bases matching TRBD2. The CDR3 sequence is 11 residues long. The V gene end was trimmed by 3 bases and the J gene end by 5 bases; junction bases not matched to a gene: 0. Germline V lookup: CDR1 DFQATT, CDR2 SNEGSKA (reference sequence). CDR3 residues: CSASGGETQYF. CDR3 nucleotides: TGCAGTGCTAGCGGGGGGGAGACCCAGTACTTC.

This clone was seen only once. This chain links TRBV7-8 with TRBJ1-6; tentative D call: TRBD1 (5 bases). The CDR3 loop spans 13 amino acids. With 4 bases removed from V and 8 bases from J, the gap between germline ends came to 9 bases. Germline V gene lookup returns CDR1 SGHVS and CDR2 FQNEAQ. CDR3 in DNA: TGTGCCAGCAGCTGGCAAGGGGATTCACCCCTCCACTTT. It encodes CASSWQGDSPLHF.

For this clone: Other DNA variants within this sample encode the same CDR3. The chain carries TRBV5-1 and TRBJ1-1; no definite D call. Germline CDR1 is SGHRS and CDR2 is YFSETQ. This CDR3 contains 13 residues. V was trimmed by 0 bases and J by 4 bases, leaving 7 bases between them. The CDR3 nucleotides are TGCGCCAGCAGCTTGGATCCGGGCACTGAAGCTTTCTTT. Its translation: CASSLDPGTEAFF.

The chain has TRBV7-8 and TRBJ1-4, with a tentative D call TRBD1 (6 bases). V lost 3 bases and J lost 7, with 15 bases in between. The V gene's germline CDR1 is SGHVS and CDR2 FQNEAQ. The CDR3 is 15 residues long. The CDR3 loop reads CASSFLYRVGEKLFF. As DNA, the CDR3 is TGTGCCAGCAGCTTTTTATACAGGGTCGGTGAAAAACTGTTTTTT.

The genes are TRBV5-4 and TRBJ2-5, with a possible D match to TRBD1 (6 bases). Germline CDR1 SGHNT, CDR2 YYREEE (reference sequence). This CDR3 spans 13 amino acids. Deletions cut 1 base from V and 4 bases from J, with 8 bases between. The CDR3 nucleotides read TGTGCCAGCAGCTTGACAGGGCGAGAGACCCAGTACTTC. Protein product: CASSLTGRETQYF.

This clone occurred a few times. The J gene is TRBJ2-1, the V gene TRBV27, with D unresolved. Trimming removed 6 bases from V and 4 bases from J, with 10 bases in between. Germline V CDR1 and CDR2: MNHEY, SMNVEV (reference sequence). The CDR3 is 13 amino acids. The CDR3 nucleotides read TGTGCCAGCAGCCCCGCACGGTACAATGAGCAGTTCTTC. Translation gives CASSPARYNEQFF.